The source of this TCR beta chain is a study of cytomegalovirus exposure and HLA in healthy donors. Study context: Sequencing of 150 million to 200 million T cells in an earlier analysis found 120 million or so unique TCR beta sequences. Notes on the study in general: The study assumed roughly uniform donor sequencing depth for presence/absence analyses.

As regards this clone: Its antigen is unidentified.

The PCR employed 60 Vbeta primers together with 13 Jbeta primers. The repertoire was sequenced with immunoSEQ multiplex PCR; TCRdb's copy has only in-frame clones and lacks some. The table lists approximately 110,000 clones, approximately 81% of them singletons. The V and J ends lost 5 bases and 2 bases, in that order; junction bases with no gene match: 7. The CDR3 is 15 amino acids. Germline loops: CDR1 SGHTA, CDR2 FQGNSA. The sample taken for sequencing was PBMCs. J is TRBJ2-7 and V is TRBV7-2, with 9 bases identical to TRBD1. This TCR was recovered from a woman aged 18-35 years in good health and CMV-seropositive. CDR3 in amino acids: CASSPRDRVTYEQYF. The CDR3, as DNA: TGTGCCAGCAGCCCCCGGGACAGGGTCACCTACGAGCAGTACTTC.